Listed below are T cell receptor beta chains from one sample, sequenced in a study of neurological immune-mediated disorders. From the 5' RACE reads, TCRdb called clonotypes with MiXCR, one entry per CDR3 protein. The repertoire includes 45,000 to 55,000 distinct CDR3 sequences, 3% to 4.5% of them detected once, and over 5.5% sits in the top ten. Sequencing used PBMCs. These receptor sequences come from a man aged 55 to 70 with multiple sclerosis. The CDR3 runs from the conserved cysteine through the conserved F or W. The order of the fields is clone size, D gene, V gene, J gene, CDR3 protein, CDR3 DNA. A D gene is named only where the DNA matches it firmly. The size of a clone is reported for some rows only, either as once, few or many, or as a class for expanded clones.

>many|.|TRBV6-6|TRBJ1-3
CASSLRNTIYF
TGTGCCAGCAGTCTTCGAAACACCATATATTTT
>many|.|TRBV14|TRBJ1-6
CASSLGKGSYNSPLHF
TGTGCCAGCAGCCTGGGTAAGGGGTCCTATAATTCACCCCTCCACTTT
>many|TRBD2|TRBV11-2|TRBJ2-1
CASSFGGLAGGSYNEQFF
TGTGCCAGCAGCTTTGGAGGACTAGCGGGAGGCTCATACAATGAGCAGTTCTTC
>many|.|TRBV5-1|TRBJ2-1
CASSLVGAGIDEQFF
TGCGCCAGCAGCTTGGTCGGTGCGGGGATCGATGAGCAGTTCTTC
>many|TRBD2|TRBV20-1|TRBJ2-1
CSAPPPAGRAGGEQFF
TGCAGTGCCCCACCTCCGGCCGGGAGGGCCGGGGGTGAGCAGTTCTTC
>many|.|TRBV5-1|TRBJ2-3
CASSLEQEADTQYF
TGCGCCAGCAGCCTAGAACAGGAGGCAGATACGCAGTATTTT
>many|.|TRBV12-3/TRBV12-4|TRBJ1-2
CASSLRGIRDPYGYTF
TGTGCCAGCAGTTTGCGGGGGATTAGGGACCCTTATGGCTACACCTTC
>.|TRBD2|TRBV6-1|TRBJ2-3
CASKLRLAGESDTQYF
TGTGCCAGCAAACTGAGACTAGCGGGAGAATCAGATACGCAGTATTTT
>many|TRBD1|TRBV20-1|TRBJ2-3
CSVTGTGGSMGTDTQYF
TGCAGTGTAACCGGGACAGGGGGCTCTATGGGGACAGATACGCAGTATTTT
>.|.|TRBV5-1|TRBJ1-1
CASSLEKGANTEAFF
TGCGCCAGCAGCTTGGAAAAGGGCGCGAACACTGAAGCTTTCTTT
>many|TRBD1|TRBV18|TRBJ2-7
CASSLAGTGVSYEQYF
TGTGCCAGCTCACTCGCCGGGACAGGGGTATCCTACGAGCAGTACTTC
>many|.|TRBV20-1|TRBJ1-1
CSARPDLNTEAFF
TGCAGTGCTAGGCCGGACCTTAACACTGAAGCTTTCTTT
>many|.|TRBV5-1|TRBJ1-5
CASSLGSGNQPQHF
TGCGCCAGCAGCTTGGGGTCAGGTAATCAGCCCCAGCATTTT
>many|TRBD2|TRBV29-1|TRBJ2-1
CSALLAGSYNEQFF
TGCAGCGCCTTGCTAGCGGGGTCCTACAATGAGCAGTTCTTC
>many|.|TRBV18|TRBJ1-1
CASSPGRSTNTEAFF
TGTGCCAGCTCACCAGGCAGGAGTACCAACACTGAAGCTTTCTTT
>many|TRBD2|TRBV6-1|TRBJ2-7
CASSPLAGAVDEQYF
TGTGCCAGCAGTCCCCTAGCGGGAGCAGTCGACGAGCAGTACTTC
>many|.|TRBV5-1|TRBJ2-1
CASSLDGDNEQFF
TGCGCCAGCAGCTTGGATGGAGACAATGAGCAGTTCTTC
>many|.|TRBV12-3/TRBV12-4|TRBJ2-5
CAIRVRETQYF
TGTGCCATCCGGGTGCGAGAGACCCAGTACTTC
>many|.|TRBV15|TRBJ2-7
CATSRDRNYEQYF
TGTGCCACCAGCAGAGATCGTAACTACGAGCAGTACTTC
>.|.|TRBV20-1|TRBJ2-2
CSASRVVNTGELFF
TGCAGTGCTAGCAGGGTCGTCAACACCGGGGAGCTGTTTTTT
>many|TRBD1|TRBV29-1|TRBJ1-1
CSGRQGSNTEAFF
TGCAGCGGTAGACAGGGATCGAACACTGAAGCTTTCTTT
>many|.|TRBV20-1|TRBJ1-2
CSASPRGGRGYTF
TGCAGTGCTAGCCCCCGGGGCGGGAGAGGCTACACCTTC
>many|TRBD2|TRBV7-9|TRBJ2-1
CASRGTSGYNEQFF
TGTGCCAGCAGGGGGACTAGCGGGTACAATGAGCAGTTCTTC
>many|TRBD1|TRBV7-3|TRBJ2-6
CASSRSGQRTGANVLTF
TGTGCCAGCAGCCGATCGGGACAGCGAACTGGGGCCAACGTCCTGACTTTC
>many|.|TRBV7-2|TRBJ2-1
CASSSRAAYNEQFF
TGTGCCAGCAGCAGCCGCGCAGCCTACAATGAGCAGTTCTTC
>many|.|TRBV20-1|TRBJ1-2
CSARDHQGRYGYTF
TGCAGTGCTAGAGATCACCAGGGACGCTATGGCTACACCTTC
>many|.|TRBV5-5|TRBJ2-5
CASRLQVAQETQYF
TGTGCCAGCAGGCTACAGGTTGCCCAAGAGACCCAGTACTTC
>many|.|TRBV7-6|TRBJ1-6
CASSPRQDYSPLHF
TGTGCCAGCAGCCCTCGACAGGACTATTCACCCCTCCACTTT
>many|.|TRBV29-1|TRBJ2-2
CSVDLRDTGELFF
TGCAGCGTCGACCTCAGGGACACCGGGGAGCTGTTTTTT
>many|.|TRBV20-1|TRBJ2-5
CSARDSIPGVSWETQYF
TGCAGTGCTAGAGATTCCATCCCTGGGGTTAGCTGGGAGACCCAGTACTTC
>.|.|TRBV7-9|TRBJ2-5
CASSQPPQQTQYF
TGTGCCAGCAGCCAGCCTCCGCAACAGACCCAGTACTTC
>many|.|TRBV5-4|TRBJ2-1
CASSPTGHEQFF
TGTGCCAGCAGCCCGACCGGACATGAGCAGTTCTTC
>many|.|TRBV7-9|TRBJ2-1
CASSLELVMEQFF
TGTGCCAGCAGCTTAGAACTAGTGATGGAGCAGTTCTTC
>many|.|TRBV4-2|TRBJ2-3
CASSQVSSRSTDTQYF
TGTGCCAGCAGCCAAGTTAGTTCGAGGAGCACAGATACGCAGTATTTT
>few|.|TRBV14|TRBJ1-6
CASSQGPQNSPLHF
TGTGCCAGCAGCCAAGGGCCACAGAATTCACCCCTCCACTTT
>.|.|TRBV15|TRBJ2-7
CATSREGKFHEQYF
TGTGCCACCAGCAGAGAAGGGAAGTTCCACGAGCAGTACTTC
>few|TRBD2|TRBV6-5|TRBJ2-1
CASTLRGLADNEQFF
TGTGCCAGCACTCTGAGGGGACTAGCGGACAATGAGCAGTTCTTC
>many|TRBD2|TRBV5-1|TRBJ2-5
CASSLSGARQETQYF
TGCGCCAGCAGCTTGAGCGGGGCCCGACAAGAGACCCAGTACTTC